These T cell receptor beta chains were read from a single sample in a study of T cells in Graves' hyperthyroidism and ophthalmopathy. TCRdb reprocessed the multiplex PCR reads via MiXCR and lists one record per CDR3 protein. The sample contains hundreds of thousands of distinct CDR3 sequences, less than 25% of which appear only once. What was sequenced was blood. These receptors came from a man younger than 40 with Graves' ophthalmopathy. Each CDR3 is given without its conserved first and last residue.

TRBV11-2 ASSLWREGPNEQF
TRBV4-3 ASSQDQADSYEQY
TRBV28 ASSVAPGNQPQH
TRBV9 ASSVDGANTGELF
TRBV6-1 ASRGQRGNNSPLH
TRBV2 ASLKRKTGQGDNEQF
TRBV7-2 ASSFTSGRVHEQY
TRBV5-4 ASSDRDRGEEAF
TRBV7-9 ASSSVGPNIQY
TRBV28 ASSYGGSGANALT
TRBV14 ASSQDPGGEAF
TRBV15 ATSPGRSSYNEQF
TRBV6-2/TRBV6-3 ASSWGGGEHEQY
TRBV7-9 ASSARDGIYKNIQY
TRBV20-1 SARRPGSSYEQY
TRBV28 ASSLTGNGEQY
TRBV2 ASRDGAPSYNEQF
TRBV11-1 ASSPLTTLSTDTQY
TRBV3-1 ASSQTGLAGGSTDTQY
TRBV9 ASSVGPLSTNTEAF
TRBV30 AWAGTSGNTIY
TRBV18 ASSPVGSNTEAF
TRBV28 ASRMREGRNEQF
TRBV6-5 ASSPGGEESEQY
TRBV28 ASSSRLAGLVYNEQF
TRBV20-1 SARRGLSATEAF
TRBV25-1 ASSDSSGPGQNQPQH
TRBV7-8 ASRRARQGSSYNEQF
TRBV27 ASAGHTYEQY
TRBV7-2 ASSLDRLNEQY
TRBV6-1 ASRLDITGYEQY
TRBV10-1 ASSDPQFTDTQY
TRBV20-1 SATDLFEQF
TRBV12-3/TRBV12-4 ASRWTGGSYEQY
TRBV18 ASSKTSVTGELF
TRBV2 ASKKSAIHQKTQY
TRBV4-2 ASSQEQRRGTYNEQF
TRBV7-8 ASSFQRLQETQY
TRBV14 ASSLSGTGSLEQY
TRBV11-2 ASSLEAGDQHEQF
TRBV10-2 ASSEPTRRPQYEQY
TRBV27 ASSPIAGPTDTQY
TRBV4-1 ASSHPLAGVYEQY
TRBV6-2/TRBV6-3 ASSRVEFGEAF
TRBV11-2 ASSRDRGNYGYT
TRBV12-3/TRBV12-4 ASSFSAGLNTEAF
TRBV5-1 ASSLARASGETQY
TRBV30 AWSVGESNEQF
TRBV5-8 ASSFGQRGTQY
TRBV18 ANRDMVSNEQF
TRBV3-1 ASSQDQGPYEQY
TRBV3-1 ASSSYRDRGYEQY
TRBV20-1 SASRGGMKTEAF
TRBV6-5 ASSLERRAGGAYTEAF
TRBV6-1 ASTRDSQETQY
TRBV7-2 ASSYRSGRAEYEQY
TRBV2 ASSDSGVTEAF
TRBV15 ATSLIAGGLISEQY
TRBV6-1 ASMDRGRDTQY